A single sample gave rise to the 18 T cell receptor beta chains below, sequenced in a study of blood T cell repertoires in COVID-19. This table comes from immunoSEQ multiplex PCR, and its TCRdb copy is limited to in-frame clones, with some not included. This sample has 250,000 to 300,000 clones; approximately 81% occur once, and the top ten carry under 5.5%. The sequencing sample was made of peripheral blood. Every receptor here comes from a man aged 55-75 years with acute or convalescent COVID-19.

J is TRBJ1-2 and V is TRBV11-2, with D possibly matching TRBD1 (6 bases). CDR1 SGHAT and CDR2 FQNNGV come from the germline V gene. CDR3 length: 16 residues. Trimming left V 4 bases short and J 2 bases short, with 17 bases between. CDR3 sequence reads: CASSSNLQGPNYGYTF. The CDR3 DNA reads TGTGCCAGCAGCTCCAACCTGCAGGGGCCGAACTATGGCTACACCTTC.

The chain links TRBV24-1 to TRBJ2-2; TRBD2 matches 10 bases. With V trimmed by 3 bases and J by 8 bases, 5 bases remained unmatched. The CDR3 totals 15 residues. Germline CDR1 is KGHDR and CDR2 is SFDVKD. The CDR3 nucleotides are TGTGCCACCAGTGATCCTAGCGGGAGAGAGGGGGAGCTGTTTTTT. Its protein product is CATSDPSGREGELFF.

CDR3: CASSQAFASSGNTIYF. The CDR3 region has the DNA TGTGCCAGCAGCCAAGCTTTTGCCAGCTCTGGAAACACCATATATTTT. The chain links TRBV3-1 (or the pseudogene TRBV3-2) to TRBJ1-3; no reliable D call. CDR3 length: 16 residues. The germline gives CDR1 LGHDT, CDR2 YNNKEL (reference sequence). Trimming took off 1 base at V and 0 bases at J, with 10 bases between the two ends.

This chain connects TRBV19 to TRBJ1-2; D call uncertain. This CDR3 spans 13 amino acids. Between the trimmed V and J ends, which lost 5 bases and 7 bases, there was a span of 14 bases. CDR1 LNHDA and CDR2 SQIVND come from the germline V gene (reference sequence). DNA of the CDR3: TGTGCCAGTAGTTTTCAGGAGGCGGGTGGCTACACCTTC. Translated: CASSFQEAGGYTF.

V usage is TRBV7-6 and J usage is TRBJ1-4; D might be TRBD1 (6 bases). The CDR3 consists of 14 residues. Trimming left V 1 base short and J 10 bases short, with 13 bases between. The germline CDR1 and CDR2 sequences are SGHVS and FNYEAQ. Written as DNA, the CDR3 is TGTGCCAGCAGCTTAGACGGCCAGGGGAGAAAACTGTTTTTT. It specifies CASSLDGQGRKLFF.

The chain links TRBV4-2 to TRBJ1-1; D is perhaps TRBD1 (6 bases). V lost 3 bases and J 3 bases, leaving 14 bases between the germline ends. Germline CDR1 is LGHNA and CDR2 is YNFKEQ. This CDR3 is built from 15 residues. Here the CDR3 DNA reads TGTGCCAGCAGCCACACCCTGGACAGTTACACTGAAGCTTTCTTT. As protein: CASSHTLDSYTEAFF.

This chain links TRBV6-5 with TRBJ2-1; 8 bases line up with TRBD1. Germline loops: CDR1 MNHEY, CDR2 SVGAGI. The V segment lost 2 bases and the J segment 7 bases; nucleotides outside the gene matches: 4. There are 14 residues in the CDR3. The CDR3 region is CASSYDRGSNEQFF. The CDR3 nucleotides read TGTGCCAGCAGTTACGACAGGGGATCAAATGAGCAGTTCTTC.

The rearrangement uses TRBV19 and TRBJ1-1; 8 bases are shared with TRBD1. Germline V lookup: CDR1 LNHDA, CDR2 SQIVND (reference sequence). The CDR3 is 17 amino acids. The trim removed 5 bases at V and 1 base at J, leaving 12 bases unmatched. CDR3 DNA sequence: TGTGCCAGTAGTCTCTACTTCACCGGGACAGGGAACACTGAAGCTTTCTTT. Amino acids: CASSLYFTGTGNTEAFF.

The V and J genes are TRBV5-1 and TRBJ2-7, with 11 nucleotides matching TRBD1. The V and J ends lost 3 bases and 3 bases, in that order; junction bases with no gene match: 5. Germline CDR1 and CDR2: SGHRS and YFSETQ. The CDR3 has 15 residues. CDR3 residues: CASSSSGTGGYEQYF. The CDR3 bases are TGCGCCAGCAGCTCCTCCGGGACAGGGGGCTACGAGCAGTACTTC.

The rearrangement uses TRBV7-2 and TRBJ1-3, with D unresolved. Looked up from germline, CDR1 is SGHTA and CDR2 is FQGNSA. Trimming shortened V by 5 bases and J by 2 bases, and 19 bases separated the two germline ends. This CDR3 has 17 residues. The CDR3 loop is CASSTRSAAATGNTIYF. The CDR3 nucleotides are TGTGCCAGCAGCACGAGATCCGCGGCAGCAACTGGAAACACCATATATTTT.

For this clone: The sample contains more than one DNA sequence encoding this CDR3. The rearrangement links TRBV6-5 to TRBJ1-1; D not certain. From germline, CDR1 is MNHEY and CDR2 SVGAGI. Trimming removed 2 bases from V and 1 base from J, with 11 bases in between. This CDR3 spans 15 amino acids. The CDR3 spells CASSYARRGNTEAFF. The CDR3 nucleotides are TGTGCCAGCAGTTACGCGCGTCGAGGGAACACTGAAGCTTTCTTT.

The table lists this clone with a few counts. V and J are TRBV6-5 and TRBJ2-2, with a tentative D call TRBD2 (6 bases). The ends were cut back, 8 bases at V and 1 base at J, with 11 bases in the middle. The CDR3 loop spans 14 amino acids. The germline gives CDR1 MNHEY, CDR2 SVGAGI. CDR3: CASGGKRNTGELFF. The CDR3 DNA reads TGTGCCAGCGGAGGGAAGCGGAACACCGGGGAGCTGTTTTTT.

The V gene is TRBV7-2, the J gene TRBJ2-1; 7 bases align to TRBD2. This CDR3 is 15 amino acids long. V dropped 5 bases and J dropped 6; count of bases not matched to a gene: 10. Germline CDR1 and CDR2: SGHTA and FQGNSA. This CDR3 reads CASSPGLGRVNEQFF. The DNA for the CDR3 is TGTGCCAGCAGCCCCGGACTAGGGCGTGTCAATGAGCAGTTCTTC.

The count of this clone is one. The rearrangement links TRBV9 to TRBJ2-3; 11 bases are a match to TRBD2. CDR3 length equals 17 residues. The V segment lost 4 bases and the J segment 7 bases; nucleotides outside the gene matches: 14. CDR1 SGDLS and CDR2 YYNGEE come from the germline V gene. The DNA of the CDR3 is TGTGCCAGCAGCCCCTACTTGGGACTAGCGGCTACCTATACGCAGTATTTT. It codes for CASSPYLGLAATYTQYF.

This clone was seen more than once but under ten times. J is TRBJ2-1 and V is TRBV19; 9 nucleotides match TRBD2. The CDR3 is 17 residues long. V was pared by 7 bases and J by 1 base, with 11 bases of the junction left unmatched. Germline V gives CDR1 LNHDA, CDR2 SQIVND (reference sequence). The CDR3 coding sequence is TGTGCCAGTACCCCCTCAGGACTAGCGTTTTCCTACAATGAGCAGTTCTTC. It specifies CASTPSGLAFSYNEQFF.

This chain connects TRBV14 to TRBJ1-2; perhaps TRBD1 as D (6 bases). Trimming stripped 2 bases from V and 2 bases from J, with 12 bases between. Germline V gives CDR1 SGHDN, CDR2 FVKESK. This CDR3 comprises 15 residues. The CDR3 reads CASSQPRGGNYGYTF. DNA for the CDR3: TGTGCCAGCAGCCAACCCCGGGGGGGCAACTATGGCTACACCTTC.

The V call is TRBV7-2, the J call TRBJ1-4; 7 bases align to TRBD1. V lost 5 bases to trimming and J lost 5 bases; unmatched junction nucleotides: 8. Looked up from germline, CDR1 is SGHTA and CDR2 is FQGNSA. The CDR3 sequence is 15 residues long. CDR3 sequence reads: CASSRQGWVNEKLFF. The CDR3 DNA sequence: TGTGCCAGCAGCAGACAGGGTTGGGTCAATGAAAAACTGTTTTTT.

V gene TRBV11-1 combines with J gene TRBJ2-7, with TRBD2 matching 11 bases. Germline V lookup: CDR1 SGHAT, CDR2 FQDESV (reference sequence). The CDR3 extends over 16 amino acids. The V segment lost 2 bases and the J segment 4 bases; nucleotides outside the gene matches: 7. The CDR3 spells CASSLTSGRQFYEQYF. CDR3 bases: TGTGCCAGCAGCTTAACTAGCGGGAGACAGTTTTACGAGCAGTACTTC.